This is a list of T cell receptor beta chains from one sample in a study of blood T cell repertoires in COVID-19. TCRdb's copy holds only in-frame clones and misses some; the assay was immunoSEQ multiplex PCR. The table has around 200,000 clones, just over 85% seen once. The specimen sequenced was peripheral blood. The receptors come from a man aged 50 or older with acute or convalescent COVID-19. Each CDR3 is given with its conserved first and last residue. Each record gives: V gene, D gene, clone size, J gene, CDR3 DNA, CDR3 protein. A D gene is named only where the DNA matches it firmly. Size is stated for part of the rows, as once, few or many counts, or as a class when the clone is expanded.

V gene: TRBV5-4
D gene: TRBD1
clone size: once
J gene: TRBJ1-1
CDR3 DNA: TGTGCCAGCAGCTTTTCGACAGGGGGGGAAGCTTTCTTT
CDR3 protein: CASSFSTGGEAFF

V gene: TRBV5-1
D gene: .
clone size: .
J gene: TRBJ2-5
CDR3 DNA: TGCGCCAGCTCACCGGCGGGGGCCGCCCAAGAGACCCAGTACTTC
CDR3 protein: CASSPAGAAQETQYF

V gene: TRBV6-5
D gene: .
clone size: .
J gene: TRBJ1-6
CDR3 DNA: TGTGCCAGCCAGGACGGGGTAAATTCACCCCTCCACTTT
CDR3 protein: CASQDGVNSPLHF

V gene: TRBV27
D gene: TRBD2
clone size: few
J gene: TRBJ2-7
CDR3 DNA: TGTGCCAGCAGTTCCCGACTAGCGGGTCTCTACGAGCAGTACTTC
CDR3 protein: CASSSRLAGLYEQYF

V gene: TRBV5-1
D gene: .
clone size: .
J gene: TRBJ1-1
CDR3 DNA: TGCGCCAGCAGCAAGGGTCTGGGGCAGACTGAAGCTTTCTTT
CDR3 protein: CASSKGLGQTEAFF

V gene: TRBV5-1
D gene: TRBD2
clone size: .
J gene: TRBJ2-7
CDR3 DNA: TGCGCCAGCAGCTTTTTAGGGACTAGCGGGTCCTCCTACGAGCAGTACTTC
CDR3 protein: CASSFLGTSGSSYEQYF

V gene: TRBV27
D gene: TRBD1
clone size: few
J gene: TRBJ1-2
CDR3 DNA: TGTGCCAGCAGAAACTCTCGTCCCGGGACAGGGGGACTTAACTATGGCTACACCTTC
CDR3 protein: CASRNSRPGTGGLNYGYTF

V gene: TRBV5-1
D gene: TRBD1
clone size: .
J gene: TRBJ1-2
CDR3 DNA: TGCGCCAGCAGCCCGGACAGGTTATATGGCTACACCTTC
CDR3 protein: CASSPDRLYGYTF

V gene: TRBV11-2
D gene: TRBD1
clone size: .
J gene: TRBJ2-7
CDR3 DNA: TGTGCCAGCACCCAACAGGGGACGGAGCCCTACGAGCAGTACTTC
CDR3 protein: CASTQQGTEPYEQYF

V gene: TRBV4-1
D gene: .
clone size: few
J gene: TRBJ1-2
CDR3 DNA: TGCGCCAGCAGCCAAGATTTCCAGGGCGGCTATGGCTACACCTTC
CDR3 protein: CASSQDFQGGYGYTF

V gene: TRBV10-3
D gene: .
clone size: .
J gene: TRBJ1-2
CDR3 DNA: TGTGCCATCAGTGGACAGATCGTCCTCGGCTACACCTTC
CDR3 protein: CAISGQIVLGYTF

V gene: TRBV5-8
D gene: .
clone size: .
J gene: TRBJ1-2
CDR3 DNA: TGTGCCAGCAGCTTGCCTGGCACCTTTAACTATGGCTACACCTTC
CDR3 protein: CASSLPGTFNYGYTF

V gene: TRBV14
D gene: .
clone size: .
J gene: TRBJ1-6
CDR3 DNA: TGTGCCAGCAGCCAAGAGGGAGGAACCTATAATTCACCCCTCCACTTT
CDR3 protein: CASSQEGGTYNSPLHF

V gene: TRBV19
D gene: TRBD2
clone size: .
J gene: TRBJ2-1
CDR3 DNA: TGTGCCAGTAGTGGCAGACTAGCGGGGGCCATTTCCTACAATGAGCAGTTCTTC
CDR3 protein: CASSGRLAGAISYNEQFF

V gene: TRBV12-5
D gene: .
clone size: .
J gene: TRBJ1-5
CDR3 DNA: TGTGCTAGTGGGTTAGACACCTATCAGCCCCAGCATTTT
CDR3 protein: CASGLDTYQPQHF

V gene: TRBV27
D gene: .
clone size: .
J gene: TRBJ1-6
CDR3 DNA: TGTGCCAGCAGTTTATCGGTCCTCTATTCGGATTCACCCCTCCACTTT
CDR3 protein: CASSLSVLYSDSPLHF

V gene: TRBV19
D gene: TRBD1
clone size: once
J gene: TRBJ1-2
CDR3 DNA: TGTGCCAGTAGTATAGGGACAGGGGGCTATGGCTACACCTTC
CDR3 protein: CASSIGTGGYGYTF

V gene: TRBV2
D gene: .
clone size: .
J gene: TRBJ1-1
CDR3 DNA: TGTGCCAGCAGGTTAATGGGCCAGAACCCTGAAGCTTTCTTT
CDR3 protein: CASRLMGQNPEAFF

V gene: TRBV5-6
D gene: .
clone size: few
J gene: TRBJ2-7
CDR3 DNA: TGTGCCAGCAGCCTGGGGCAAGTCCCGATTACCTACGAGCAGTACTTC
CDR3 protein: CASSLGQVPITYEQYF

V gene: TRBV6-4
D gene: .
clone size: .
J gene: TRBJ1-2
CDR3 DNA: TGTGCCAGCAGTGAGGAAGCAACGGACTTCTATGGCTACACCTTC
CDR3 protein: CASSEEATDFYGYTF

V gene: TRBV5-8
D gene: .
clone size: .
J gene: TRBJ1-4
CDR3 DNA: TGTGCCAGCAGCTATTACACCTCAACTAATGAAAAACTGTTTTTT
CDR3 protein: CASSYYTSTNEKLFF

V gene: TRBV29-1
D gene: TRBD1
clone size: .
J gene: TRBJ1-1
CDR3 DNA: TGCAGCGTCGCAGGACAGGTGAACACTGAAGCTTTCTTT
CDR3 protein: CSVAGQVNTEAFF

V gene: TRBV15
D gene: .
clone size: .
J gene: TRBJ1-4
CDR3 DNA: TGTGCCACCAGCAGAGATTACGGGTCAAATGAAAAACTGTTTTTT
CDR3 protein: CATSRDYGSNEKLFF

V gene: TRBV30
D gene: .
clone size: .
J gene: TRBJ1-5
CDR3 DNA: TGTGCCTGGAGCCTGACAGAGAATCAGCCCCAGCATTTT
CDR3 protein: CAWSLTENQPQHF

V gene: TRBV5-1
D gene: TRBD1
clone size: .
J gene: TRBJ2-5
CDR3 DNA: TGCGCCAGCAGCGTTAGACTCAGGACAGGGGTCCAAGAGACCCAGTACTTC
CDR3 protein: CASSVRLRTGVQETQYF

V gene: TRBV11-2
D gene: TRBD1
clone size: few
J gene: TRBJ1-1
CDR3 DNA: TGTGCCAGTAGCAGGGGGATGAATACTGAAGCTTTCTTT
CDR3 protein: CASSRGMNTEAFF